This T cell receptor beta chain is from a study of cytomegalovirus exposure and HLA in healthy donors. Of note for this clone: Its antigen remains unidentified.

Sequencing was performed with immunoSEQ multiplex PCR; in TCRdb, only in-frame clones are kept and a portion is missing. The data show 260,000 or so clones, roughly 90% seen once. V dropped 2 bases and J dropped 2; count of bases not matched to a gene: 3. The CDR3 length is 15 residues. Germline assignment: CDR1 SGHNT and CDR2 YENEEA. Notes on the study in general: Cytomegalovirus status, reportedly, was diagnosed with high specificity and sensitivity by the classifier. A few chains linked to CMV were shown in vitro to be specific for CMV antigens. TCR beta chains numbering some 160 were designated cytomegalovirus-associated.

Input material: PBMCs. The V call is TRBV11-3, the J call TRBJ2-4; TRBD1 matches 7 bases. This receptor was taken from a woman between 18 and 29 years old in good health and CMV-seronegative. CDR3 nucleotides: TGTGCCAGCAGCTTAACAGGGGACCCCAAAAACATTCAGTACTTC. It translates to CASSLTGDPKNIQYF.